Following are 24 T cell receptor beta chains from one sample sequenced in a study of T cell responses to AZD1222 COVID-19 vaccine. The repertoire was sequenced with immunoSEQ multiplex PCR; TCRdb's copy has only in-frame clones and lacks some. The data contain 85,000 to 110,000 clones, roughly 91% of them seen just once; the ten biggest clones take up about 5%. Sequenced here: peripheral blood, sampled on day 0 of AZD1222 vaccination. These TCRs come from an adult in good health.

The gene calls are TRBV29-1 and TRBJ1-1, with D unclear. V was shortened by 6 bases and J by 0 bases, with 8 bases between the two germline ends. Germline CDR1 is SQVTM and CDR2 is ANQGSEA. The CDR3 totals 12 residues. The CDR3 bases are TGCAGCGTCAGGCGGGTGAACACTGAAGCTTTCTTT. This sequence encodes CSVRRVNTEAFF.

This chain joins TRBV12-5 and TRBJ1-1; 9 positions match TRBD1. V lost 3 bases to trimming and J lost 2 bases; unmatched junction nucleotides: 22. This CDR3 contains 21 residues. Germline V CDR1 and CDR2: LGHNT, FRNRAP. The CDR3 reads CASGFPSNPFRDRAKNTEAFF. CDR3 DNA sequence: TGTGCTAGTGGTTTTCCCTCCAACCCATTCCGGGACAGGGCCAAAAACACTGAAGCTTTCTTT.

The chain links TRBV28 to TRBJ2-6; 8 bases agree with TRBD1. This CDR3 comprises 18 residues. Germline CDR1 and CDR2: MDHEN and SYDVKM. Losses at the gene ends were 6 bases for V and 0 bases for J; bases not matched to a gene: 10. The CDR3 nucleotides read TGTGCCAGCAGCCCCGACAGGGGATCTAGCTCTGGGGCCAACGTCCTGACTTTC. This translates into CASSPDRGSSSGANVLTF. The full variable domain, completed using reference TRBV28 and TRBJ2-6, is DVKVTQSSRYLVKRTGEKVFLECVQDMDHENMFWYRQDPGLGLRLIYFSYDVKMKEKGDIPEGYSVSREKKERFSLILESASTNQTSMYLCASSPDRGSSSGANVLTFGAGSRLTVL.

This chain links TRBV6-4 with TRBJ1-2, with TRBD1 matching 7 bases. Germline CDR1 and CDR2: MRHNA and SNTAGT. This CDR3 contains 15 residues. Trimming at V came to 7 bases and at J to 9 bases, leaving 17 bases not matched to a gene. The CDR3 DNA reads TGTGCCAGCAAAAGAGATCTAACAGGGGCAGGTCGCTACACCTTC. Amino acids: CASKRDLTGAGRYTF.

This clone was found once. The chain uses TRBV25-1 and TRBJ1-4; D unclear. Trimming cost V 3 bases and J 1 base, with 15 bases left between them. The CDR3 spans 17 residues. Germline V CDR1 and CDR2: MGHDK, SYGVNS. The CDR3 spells CASSDGQRVVTNEKLFF. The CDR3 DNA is TGTGCCAGCAGTGATGGCCAACGGGTGGTAACTAATGAAAAACTGTTTTTT.

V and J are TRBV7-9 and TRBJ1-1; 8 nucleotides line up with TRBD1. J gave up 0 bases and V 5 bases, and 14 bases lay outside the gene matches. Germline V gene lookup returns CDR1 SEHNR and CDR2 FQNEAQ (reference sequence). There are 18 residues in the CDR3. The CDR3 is CASSPFRTGSFLNTEAFF. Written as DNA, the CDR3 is TGTGCCAGCAGCCCGTTTCGGACAGGGAGCTTCCTGAACACTGAAGCTTTCTTT. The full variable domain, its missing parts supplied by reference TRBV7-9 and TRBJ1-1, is DTGVSQNPRHKITKRGQNVTFRCDPISEHNRLYWYRQTLGQGPEFLTYFQNEAQLEKSRLLSDRFSAERPKGSFSTLEIQRTEQGDSAMYLCASSPFRTGSFLNTEAFFGQGTRLTVV.

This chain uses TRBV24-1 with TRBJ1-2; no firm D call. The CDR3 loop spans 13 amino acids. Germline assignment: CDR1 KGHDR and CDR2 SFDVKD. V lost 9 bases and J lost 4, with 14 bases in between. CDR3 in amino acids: CATAASIGYGYTF. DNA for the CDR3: TGTGCCACCGCCGCCAGCATCGGCTATGGCTACACCTTC.

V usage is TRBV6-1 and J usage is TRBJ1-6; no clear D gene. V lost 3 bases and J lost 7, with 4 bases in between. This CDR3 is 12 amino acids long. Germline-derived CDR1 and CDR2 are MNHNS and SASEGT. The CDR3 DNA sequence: TGTGCCAGCAGTGAGAACAATTCACCCCTCCACTTT. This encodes CASSENNSPLHF.

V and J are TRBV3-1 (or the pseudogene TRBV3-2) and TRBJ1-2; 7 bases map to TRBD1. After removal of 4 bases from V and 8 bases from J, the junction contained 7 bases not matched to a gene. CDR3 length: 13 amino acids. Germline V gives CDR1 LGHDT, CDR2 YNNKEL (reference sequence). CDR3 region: CASSPPDREGYTF. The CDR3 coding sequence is TGTGCCAGCAGCCCCCCCGACAGGGAAGGCTACACCTTC.

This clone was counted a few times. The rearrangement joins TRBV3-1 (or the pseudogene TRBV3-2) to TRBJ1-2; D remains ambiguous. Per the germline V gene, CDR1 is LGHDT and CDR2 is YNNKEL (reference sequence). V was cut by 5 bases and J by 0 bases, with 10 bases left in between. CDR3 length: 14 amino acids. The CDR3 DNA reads TGTGCCAGCAGCGCGGCAGGAGCTAACTATGGCTACACCTTC. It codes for CASSAAGANYGYTF.

For the CDR3, the DNA is TGTGCCAGCAGCTCCCCCAGGGGGCTGCGGGAGACCCAGTACTTC. This codes for CASSSPRGLRETQYF. This chain connects TRBV7-9 to TRBJ2-5, with TRBD1 identical over 8 bases. The germline gives CDR1 SEHNR, CDR2 FQNEAQ (reference sequence). V lost 4 bases, J lost 5 bases, and 9 bases stayed unmatched. The CDR3 runs 15 residues.

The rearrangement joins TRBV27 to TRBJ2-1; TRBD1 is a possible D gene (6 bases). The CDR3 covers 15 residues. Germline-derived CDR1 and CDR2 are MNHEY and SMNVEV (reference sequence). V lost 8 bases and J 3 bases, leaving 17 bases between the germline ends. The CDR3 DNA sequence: TGTGCCAGCCGACAGGCCCTTTCCTTCTACAATGAGCAGTTCTTC. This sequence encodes CASRQALSFYNEQFF.

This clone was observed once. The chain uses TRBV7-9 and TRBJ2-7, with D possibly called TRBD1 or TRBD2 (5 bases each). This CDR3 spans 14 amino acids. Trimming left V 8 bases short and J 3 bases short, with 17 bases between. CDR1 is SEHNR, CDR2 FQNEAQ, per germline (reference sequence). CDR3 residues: CASATGDLVYEQYF. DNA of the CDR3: TGTGCCAGCGCTACCGGGGACCTCGTCTACGAGCAGTACTTC.

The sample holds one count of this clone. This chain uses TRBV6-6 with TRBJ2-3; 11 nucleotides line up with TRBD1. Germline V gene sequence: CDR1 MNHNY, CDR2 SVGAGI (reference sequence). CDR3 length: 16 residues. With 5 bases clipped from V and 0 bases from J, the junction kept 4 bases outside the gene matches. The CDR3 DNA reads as TGTGCCAGCAGTCGCGGACAGGGGGCGAGCACAGATACGCAGTATTTT. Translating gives CASSRGQGASTDTQYF.

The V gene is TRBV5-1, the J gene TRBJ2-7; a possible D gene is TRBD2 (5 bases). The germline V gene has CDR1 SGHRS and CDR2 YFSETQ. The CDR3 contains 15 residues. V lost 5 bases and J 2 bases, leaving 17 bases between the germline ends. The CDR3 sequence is CASRVGGSSAYEQYF. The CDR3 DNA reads TGCGCCAGCAGGGTTGGAGGATCCTCGGCCTACGAGCAGTACTTC.

CDR3 protein: CASSHWTGGQETQYF. Written as DNA, the CDR3 is TGCGCCAGCAGCCACTGGACGGGAGGTCAAGAGACCCAGTACTTC. The chain recombines TRBV4-3 with TRBJ2-5; 7 bases fit TRBD2. V lost 3 bases, J lost 2 bases, and 6 bases stayed unmatched. CDR3 length: 15 residues. Per the germline V gene, CDR1 is LGHNA and CDR2 is YSLEER.

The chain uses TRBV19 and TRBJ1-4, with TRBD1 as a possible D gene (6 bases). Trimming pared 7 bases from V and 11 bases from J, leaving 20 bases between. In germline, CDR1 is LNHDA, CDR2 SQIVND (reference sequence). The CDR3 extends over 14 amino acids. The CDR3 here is CASNTDRGAGKLFF. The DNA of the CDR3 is TGTGCCAGTAATACGGATCGGGGGGCTGGGAAACTGTTTTTT.

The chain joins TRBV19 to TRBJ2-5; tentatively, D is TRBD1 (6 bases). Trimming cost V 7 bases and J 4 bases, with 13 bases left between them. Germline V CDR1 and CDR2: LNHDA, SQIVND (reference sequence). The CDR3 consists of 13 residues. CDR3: CASTRQDGETQYF. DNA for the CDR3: TGTGCCAGTACCCGACAGGACGGAGAGACCCAGTACTTC.

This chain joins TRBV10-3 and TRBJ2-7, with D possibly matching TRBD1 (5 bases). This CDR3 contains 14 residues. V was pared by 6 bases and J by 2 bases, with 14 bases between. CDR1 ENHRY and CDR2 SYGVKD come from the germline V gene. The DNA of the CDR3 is TGTGCCATCAGCCAAACAGGATTTACCTACGAGCAGTACTTC. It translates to CAISQTGFTYEQYF.

CDR3 residues: CASGLGSFSTGELFF. CDR3 in DNA: TGTGCTAGTGGTTTGGGCTCTTTTTCTACCGGGGAGCTGTTTTTT. The rearrangement joins TRBV12-5 to TRBJ2-2; no firm D call. The CDR3 runs to 15 residues. From germline, CDR1 is LGHNT and CDR2 FRNRAP. Trimming cost V 1 base and J 5 bases, with 11 bases left between them.

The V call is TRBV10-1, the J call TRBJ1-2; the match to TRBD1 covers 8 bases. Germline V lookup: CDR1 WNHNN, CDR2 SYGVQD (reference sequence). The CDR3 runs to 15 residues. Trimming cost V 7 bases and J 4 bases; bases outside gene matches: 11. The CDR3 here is CASTGTRQGFYGYTF. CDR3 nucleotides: TGCGCCAGCACCGGAACAAGACAGGGGTTCTATGGCTACACCTTC.

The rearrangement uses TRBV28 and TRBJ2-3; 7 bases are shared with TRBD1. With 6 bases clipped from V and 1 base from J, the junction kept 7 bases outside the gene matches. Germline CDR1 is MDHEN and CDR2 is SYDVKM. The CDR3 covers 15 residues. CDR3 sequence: CASSHGTVGTDTQYF. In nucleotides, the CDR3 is TGTGCCAGCAGCCATGGGACAGTTGGCACAGATACGCAGTATTTT.

The CDR3 loop is CASSLSVGNSPLHF. The CDR3 DNA sequence: TGTGCCAGCAGCTTGTCGGTGGGGAATTCACCCCTCCACTTT. This chain joins TRBV5-4 and TRBJ1-6; no firm D call. This CDR3 contains 14 residues. V lost 1 base and J lost 7, with 9 bases in between. Germline V lookup: CDR1 SGHNT, CDR2 YYREEE (reference sequence).

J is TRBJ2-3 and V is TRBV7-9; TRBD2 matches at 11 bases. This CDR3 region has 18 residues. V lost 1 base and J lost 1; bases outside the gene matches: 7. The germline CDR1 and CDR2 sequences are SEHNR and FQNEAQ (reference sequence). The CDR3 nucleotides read TGTGCCAGCAGCTTAGTAGCGGGGGGGTCATTTGGCACAGATACGCAGTATTTT. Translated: CASSLVAGGSFGTDTQYF. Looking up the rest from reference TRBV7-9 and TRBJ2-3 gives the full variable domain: DTGVSQNPRHKITKRGQNVTFRCDPISEHNRLYWYRQTLGQGPEFLTYFQNEAQLEKSRLLSDRFSAERPKGSFSTLEIQRTEQGDSAMYLCASSLVAGGSFGTDTQYFGPGTRLTVL.